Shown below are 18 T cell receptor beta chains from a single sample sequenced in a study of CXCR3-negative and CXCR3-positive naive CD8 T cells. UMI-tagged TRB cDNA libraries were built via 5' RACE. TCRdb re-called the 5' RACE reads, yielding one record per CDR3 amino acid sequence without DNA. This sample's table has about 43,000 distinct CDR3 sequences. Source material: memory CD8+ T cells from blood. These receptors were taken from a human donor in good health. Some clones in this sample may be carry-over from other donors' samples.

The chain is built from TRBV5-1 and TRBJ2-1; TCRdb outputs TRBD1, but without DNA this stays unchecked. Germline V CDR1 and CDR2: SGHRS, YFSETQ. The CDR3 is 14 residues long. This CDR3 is CASRSTGTYNEQFF.

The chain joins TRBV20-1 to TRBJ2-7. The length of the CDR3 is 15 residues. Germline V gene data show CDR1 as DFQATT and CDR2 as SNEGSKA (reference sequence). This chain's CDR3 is CSARDGQWLSYEQYF.

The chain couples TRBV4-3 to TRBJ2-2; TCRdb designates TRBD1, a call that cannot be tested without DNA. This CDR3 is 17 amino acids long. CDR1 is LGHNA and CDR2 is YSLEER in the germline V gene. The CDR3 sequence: CASSQVPLTGGVGELFF.

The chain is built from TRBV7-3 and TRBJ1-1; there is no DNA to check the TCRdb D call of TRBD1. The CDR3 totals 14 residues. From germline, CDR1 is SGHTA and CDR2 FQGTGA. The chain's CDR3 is CASSPGGLNTEAFF.

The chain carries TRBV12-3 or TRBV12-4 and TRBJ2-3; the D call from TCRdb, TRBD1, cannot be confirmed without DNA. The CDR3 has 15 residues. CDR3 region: CASSGGPGATDTQYF.

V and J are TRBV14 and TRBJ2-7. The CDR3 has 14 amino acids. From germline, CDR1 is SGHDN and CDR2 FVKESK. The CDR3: CASSLAGIAYEQYF.

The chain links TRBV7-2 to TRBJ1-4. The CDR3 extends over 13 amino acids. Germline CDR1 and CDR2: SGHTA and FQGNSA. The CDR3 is CASSLMEGGELFF.

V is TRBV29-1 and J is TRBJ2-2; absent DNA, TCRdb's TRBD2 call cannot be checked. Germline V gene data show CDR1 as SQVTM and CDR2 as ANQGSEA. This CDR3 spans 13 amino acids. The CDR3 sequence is CSVERVLTGELFF.

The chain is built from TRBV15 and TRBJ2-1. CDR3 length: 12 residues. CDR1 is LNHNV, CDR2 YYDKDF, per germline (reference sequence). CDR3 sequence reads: CATSRQYNEQFF. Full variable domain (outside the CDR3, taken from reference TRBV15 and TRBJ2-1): DAMVIQNPRYQVTQFGKPVTLSCSQTLNHNVMYWYQQKSSQAPKLLFHYYDKDFNNEADTPDNFQSRRPNTSFCFLDIRSPGLGDTAMYLCATSRQYNEQFFGPGTRLTVL.

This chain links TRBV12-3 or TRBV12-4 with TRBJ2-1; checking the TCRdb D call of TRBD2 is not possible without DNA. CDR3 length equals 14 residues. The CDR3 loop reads CASSLVAGDNEQFF.

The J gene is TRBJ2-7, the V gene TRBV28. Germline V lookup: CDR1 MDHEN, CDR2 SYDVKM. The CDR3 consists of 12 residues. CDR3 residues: CASSLTGSEQYF.

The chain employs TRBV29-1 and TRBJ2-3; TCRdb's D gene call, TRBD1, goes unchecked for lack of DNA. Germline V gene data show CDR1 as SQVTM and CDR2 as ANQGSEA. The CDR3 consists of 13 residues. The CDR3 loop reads CSVDRDNTDTQYF.

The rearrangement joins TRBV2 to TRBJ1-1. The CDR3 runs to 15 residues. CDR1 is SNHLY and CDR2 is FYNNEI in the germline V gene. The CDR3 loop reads CASSEGLATDTEAFF.

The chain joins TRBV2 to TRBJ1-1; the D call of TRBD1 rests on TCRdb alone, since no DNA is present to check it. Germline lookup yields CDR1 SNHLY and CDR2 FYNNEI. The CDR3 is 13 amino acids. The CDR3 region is CASPNRGNTEAFF. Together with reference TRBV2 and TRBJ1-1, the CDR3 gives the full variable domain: EPEVTQTPSHQVTQMGQEVILRCVPISNHLYFYWYRQILGQKVEFLVSFYNNEISEKSEIFDDQFSVERPDGSNFTLKIRSTKLEDSAMYFCASPNRGNTEAFFGQGTRLTVV.

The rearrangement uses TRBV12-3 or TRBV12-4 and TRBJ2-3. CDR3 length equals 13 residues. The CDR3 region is CAIEASEADTQYF.

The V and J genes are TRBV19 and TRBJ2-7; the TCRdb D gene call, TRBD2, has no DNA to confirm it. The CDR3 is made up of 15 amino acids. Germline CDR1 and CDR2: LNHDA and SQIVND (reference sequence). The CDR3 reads CASSAGGATSYEQYF.

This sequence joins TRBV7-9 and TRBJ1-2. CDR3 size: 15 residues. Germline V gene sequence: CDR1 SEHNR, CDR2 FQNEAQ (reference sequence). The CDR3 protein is CASSSSPYANYGYTF.

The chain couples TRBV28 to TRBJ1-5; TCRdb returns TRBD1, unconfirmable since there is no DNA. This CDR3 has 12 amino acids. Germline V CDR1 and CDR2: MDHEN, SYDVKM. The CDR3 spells CASRGGRQPQHF.